What follows is one T cell receptor beta chain and its context. Antigen unknown. These data come from a study of T cell repertoires in cytomegalovirus infection. Study-level information: In public TCR beta signatures, there were indications of both CMV infection and matching HLA type. Study results and caveats: Dominating the ex vivo response were HLA-C-restricted CMV-specific TCR beta clonotypes.

CDR1 and CDR2 (germline): DFQATT, SNEGSKA (reference sequence). Trimming cost V 1 base and J 2 bases, with 9 bases left between them. The CDR3 covers 13 residues. MiXCR, applied by TCRdb to the reads, yields one record per CDR3 protein. The sample consists of about 130,000 distinct CDR3 sequences, approximately 9.2% of them appearing once. The source is a human donor in good health (CMV status not recorded). Some clones in this sample may be carry-over from other donors' samples. The V and J genes are TRBV20-1 and TRBJ2-7; D call uncertain. The sample taken for sequencing was PBMCs. CDR3 amino acids: CSARVSGPYEQYF. DNA for the CDR3: TGCAGTGCTAGAGTTTCTGGGCCCTACGAGCAGTACTTC.